Listed below are T cell receptor beta chains from one sample, sequenced in a study of blood T cell repertoires in COVID-19. The protocol was immunoSEQ multiplex PCR, while the TCRdb copy is restricted to in-frame clones and leaves out a portion. The data contain approximately 120,000 clones, over 70% of them singletons. Sequenced material: peripheral blood. These receptors all stem from a woman aged 45-65 years with acute or convalescent COVID-19. Each CDR3 is given with its conserved first and last residue.

J gene: TRBJ1-1
V gene: TRBV7-2
CDR3 protein: CASSLEGQGPTEAFF

J gene: TRBJ1-5
V gene: TRBV12-5
CDR3 protein: CASGFEEPQHF

J gene: TRBJ2-2
V gene: TRBV11-2
CDR3 protein: CASSLNRNTGELFF

J gene: TRBJ1-6
V gene: TRBV7-9
CDR3 protein: CASSSGGRGNNSPLHF

J gene: TRBJ1-1
V gene: TRBV2
CDR3 protein: CASSELEDTEAFF

J gene: TRBJ2-1
V gene: TRBV19
CDR3 protein: CASSIIWGTSNNEQFF

J gene: TRBJ1-2
V gene: TRBV28
CDR3 protein: CASSLSGQTRDTF

J gene: TRBJ2-6
V gene: TRBV5-4
CDR3 protein: CASSFGGTFSGANVLTF

J gene: TRBJ1-1
V gene: TRBV19
CDR3 protein: CASRDAGDTIEAFF

J gene: TRBJ1-2
V gene: TRBV19
CDR3 protein: CATQAALGQGVSYTF

J gene: TRBJ2-5
V gene: TRBV5-1
CDR3 protein: CASSRTSGIKGETQYF

J gene: TRBJ2-6
V gene: TRBV5-1
CDR3 protein: CASSLGTGGSGANVLTF

J gene: TRBJ1-5
V gene: TRBV3-1/TRBV3-2
CDR3 protein: CASTLGTGGRQPQHF

J gene: TRBJ1-2
V gene: TRBV7-9
CDR3 protein: CASTPGGGYTF

J gene: TRBJ1-5
V gene: TRBV11-2
CDR3 protein: CASSREGGVGQPQHF

J gene: TRBJ1-5
V gene: TRBV3-1/TRBV3-2
CDR3 protein: CASSDSTGGVGQPQHF

J gene: TRBJ2-7
V gene: TRBV5-1
CDR3 protein: CASSLGTGSHEQYF

J gene: TRBJ1-4
V gene: TRBV11-1
CDR3 protein: CASSLSGTPNEKLFF

J gene: TRBJ1-6
V gene: TRBV5-1
CDR3 protein: CASSLGTDYYNSPLHF

J gene: TRBJ1-5
V gene: TRBV28
CDR3 protein: CASSSSAARTGGGPQHF

J gene: TRBJ2-3
V gene: TRBV7-9
CDR3 protein: CASSRTSGGTDTQYF

J gene: TRBJ2-3
V gene: TRBV15
CDR3 protein: CATKGTRTTDTQYF

J gene: TRBJ2-7
V gene: TRBV3-1/TRBV3-2
CDR3 protein: CASSQVPSSSYEQYF

J gene: TRBJ1-5
V gene: TRBV6-1
CDR3 protein: CASSEPGQGWDQPQHF

J gene: TRBJ1-5
V gene: TRBV19
CDR3 protein: CASSIDGGGSNQPQHF

J gene: TRBJ2-2
V gene: TRBV11-2
CDR3 protein: CASSLGRRTGELFF

J gene: TRBJ1-1
V gene: TRBV30
CDR3 protein: CAWSWAAGNTEAFF

J gene: TRBJ1-2
V gene: TRBV10-2
CDR3 protein: CASRKQGEGYTF

J gene: TRBJ1-2
V gene: TRBV3-1/TRBV3-2
CDR3 protein: CASSRTDYGYTF

J gene: TRBJ1-2
V gene: TRBV30
CDR3 protein: CAWSDSYGYTF

J gene: TRBJ1-5
V gene: TRBV19
CDR3 protein: CATGDRGGLSPHF

J gene: TRBJ1-2
V gene: TRBV9
CDR3 protein: CASSPGEQSGLGYTF

J gene: TRBJ2-3
V gene: TRBV29-1
CDR3 protein: CSVVVGQGRTDTQYF

J gene: TRBJ1-2
V gene: TRBV19
CDR3 protein: CASSTAWARGYTF

J gene: TRBJ2-3
V gene: TRBV2
CDR3 protein: CASSLETGVQGSQYF

J gene: TRBJ1-5
V gene: TRBV28
CDR3 protein: CASSPGTGFFQPQHF

J gene: TRBJ1-5
V gene: TRBV6-5
CDR3 protein: CASTGVTNQPQHF

J gene: TRBJ1-5
V gene: TRBV19
CDR3 protein: CASAPREGQPQHF

J gene: TRBJ1-5
V gene: TRBV18
CDR3 protein: CASSYGGDGNQPQHF

J gene: TRBJ1-2
V gene: TRBV19
CDR3 protein: CASSPGTSYGYTF

J gene: TRBJ2-3
V gene: TRBV5-6
CDR3 protein: CASSFRGASVTSTDTQYF

J gene: TRBJ2-3
V gene: TRBV11-2
CDR3 protein: CASSLGAGEVDTQYF

J gene: TRBJ1-3
V gene: TRBV3-1/TRBV3-2
CDR3 protein: CASSQAIGGASGNTIYF

J gene: TRBJ1-2
V gene: TRBV27
CDR3 protein: CASSFLGQNYGYTF

J gene: TRBJ2-3
V gene: TRBV20-1
CDR3 protein: CSASSSGGVRDTQYF

J gene: TRBJ2-2
V gene: TRBV7-8
CDR3 protein: CASSLGPRQGFTGELFF

J gene: TRBJ1-1
V gene: TRBV7-2
CDR3 protein: CASSLDRASTEAFF

J gene: TRBJ2-3
V gene: TRBV29-1
CDR3 protein: CSVVRGPGVTDTQYF

J gene: TRBJ1-3
V gene: TRBV3-1/TRBV3-2
CDR3 protein: CASSRRGLSLGNTIYF

J gene: TRBJ2-7
V gene: TRBV30
CDR3 protein: CACRPGTLYEQYF

J gene: TRBJ1-6
V gene: TRBV2
CDR3 protein: CASSEAGVPPLHF

J gene: TRBJ2-3
V gene: TRBV3-1/TRBV3-2
CDR3 protein: CASSQSGGTDTQYF

J gene: TRBJ1-5
V gene: TRBV19
CDR3 protein: CASQDTSNQPQHF

J gene: TRBJ2-7
V gene: TRBV28
CDR3 protein: CASSGHGDFGREQYF

J gene: TRBJ1-4
V gene: TRBV10-3
CDR3 protein: CAISDGGDNEKLFF